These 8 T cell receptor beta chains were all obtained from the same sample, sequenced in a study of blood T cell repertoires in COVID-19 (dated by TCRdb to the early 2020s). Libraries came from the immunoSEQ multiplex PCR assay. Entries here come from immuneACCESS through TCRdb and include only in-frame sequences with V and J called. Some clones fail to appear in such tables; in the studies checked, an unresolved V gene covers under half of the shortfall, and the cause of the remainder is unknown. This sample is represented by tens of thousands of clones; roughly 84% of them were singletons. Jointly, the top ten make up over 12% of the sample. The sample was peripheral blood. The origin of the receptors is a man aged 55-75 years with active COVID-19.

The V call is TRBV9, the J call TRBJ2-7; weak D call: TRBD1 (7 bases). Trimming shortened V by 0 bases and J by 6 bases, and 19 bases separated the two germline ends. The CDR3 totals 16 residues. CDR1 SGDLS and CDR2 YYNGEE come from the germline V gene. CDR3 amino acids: CASSVGLGRGVGEQYF. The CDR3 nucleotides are TGTGCCAGCAGCGTAGGTCTCGGCAGGGGGGTAGGCGAGCAGTACTTC.

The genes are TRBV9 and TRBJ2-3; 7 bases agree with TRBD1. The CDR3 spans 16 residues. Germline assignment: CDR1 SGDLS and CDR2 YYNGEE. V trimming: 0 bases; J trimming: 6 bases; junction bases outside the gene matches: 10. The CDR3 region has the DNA TGTGCCAGCAGCGTAGATTTAGGGGGCGCCTCGGATACGCAGTATTTT. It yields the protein CASSVDLGGASDTQYF.

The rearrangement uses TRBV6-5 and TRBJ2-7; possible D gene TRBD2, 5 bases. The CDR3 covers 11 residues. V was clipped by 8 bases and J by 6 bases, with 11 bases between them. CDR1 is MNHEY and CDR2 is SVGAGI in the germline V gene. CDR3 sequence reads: CASGPAGEQYF. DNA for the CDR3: TGTGCCAGCGGCCCTGCGGGCGAGCAGTACTTC.

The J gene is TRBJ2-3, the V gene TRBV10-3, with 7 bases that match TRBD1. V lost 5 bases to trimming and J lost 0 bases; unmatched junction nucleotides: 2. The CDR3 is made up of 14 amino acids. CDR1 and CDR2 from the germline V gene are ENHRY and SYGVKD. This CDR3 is CAISPGQSTDTQYF. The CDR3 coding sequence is TGTGCCATCAGTCCGGGACAGAGCACAGATACGCAGTATTTT.

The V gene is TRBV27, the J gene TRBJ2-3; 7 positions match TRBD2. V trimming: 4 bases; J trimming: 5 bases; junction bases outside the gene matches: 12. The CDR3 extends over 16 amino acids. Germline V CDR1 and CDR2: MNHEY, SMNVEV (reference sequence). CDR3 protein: CASSSRGGSVGDTQYF. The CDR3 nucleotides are TGTGCCAGCAGTTCTCGAGGCGGGAGCGTTGGAGATACGCAGTATTTT.

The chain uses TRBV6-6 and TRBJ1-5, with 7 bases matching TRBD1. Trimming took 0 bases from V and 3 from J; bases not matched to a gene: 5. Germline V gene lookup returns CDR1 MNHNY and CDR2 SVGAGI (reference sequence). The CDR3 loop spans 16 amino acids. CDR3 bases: TGTGCCAGCAGTTACTCGAGTACAGGGGACAATCAGCCCCAGCATTTT. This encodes CASSYSSTGDNQPQHF.

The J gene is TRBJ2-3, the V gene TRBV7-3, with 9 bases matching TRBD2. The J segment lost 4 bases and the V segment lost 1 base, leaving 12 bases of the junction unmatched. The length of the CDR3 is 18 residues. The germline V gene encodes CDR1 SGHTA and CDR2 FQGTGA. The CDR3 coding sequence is TGTGCCAGCAGCTTAAGACGGGCGGGAGGGGAGATCGCAGATACGCAGTATTTT. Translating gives CASSLRRAGGEIADTQYF.

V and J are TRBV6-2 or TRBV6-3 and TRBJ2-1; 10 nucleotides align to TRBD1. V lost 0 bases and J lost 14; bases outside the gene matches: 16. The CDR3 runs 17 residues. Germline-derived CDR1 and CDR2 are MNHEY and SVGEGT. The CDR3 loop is CASSYSRPGQGTVGEFF. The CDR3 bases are TGTGCCAGCAGTTACTCCAGGCCGGGACAGGGGACGGTGGGGGAGTTCTTC.